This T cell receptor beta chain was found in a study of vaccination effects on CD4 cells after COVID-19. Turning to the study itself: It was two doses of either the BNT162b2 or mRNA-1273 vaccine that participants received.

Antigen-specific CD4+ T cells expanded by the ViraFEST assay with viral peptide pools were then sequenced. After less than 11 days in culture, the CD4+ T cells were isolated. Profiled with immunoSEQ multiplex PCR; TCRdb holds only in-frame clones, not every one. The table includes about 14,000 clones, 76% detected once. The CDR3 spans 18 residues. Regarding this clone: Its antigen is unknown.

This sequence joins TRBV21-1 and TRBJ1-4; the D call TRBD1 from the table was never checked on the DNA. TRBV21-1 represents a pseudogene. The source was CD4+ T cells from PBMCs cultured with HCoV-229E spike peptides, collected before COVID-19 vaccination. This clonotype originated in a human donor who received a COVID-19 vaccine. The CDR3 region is CASRPRQGENCRDEKLFF. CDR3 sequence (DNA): TGTGCCAGCCGCCCCCGACAGGGAGAGAATTGCAGAGATGAAAAACTGTTTTTT.